This T cell receptor (beta chain) originates from a study of cytomegalovirus exposure and HLA in healthy donors. This table comes from immunoSEQ multiplex PCR, and its TCRdb copy is limited to in-frame clones, with some not included. The sample gives over 200,000 clones, 90% of which show up once; roughly 0.4% is in the top ten. The sequence came from a young woman in good health and CMV-seronegative. Sequencing was performed on PBMCs.

This CDR3 is CASSLVLAGAQETQYF. The CDR3 DNA is TGTGCCAGCAGCTTAGTACTAGCGGGGGCCCAAGAGACCCAGTACTTC. The chain employs TRBV7-7 and TRBJ2-5; 11 bases are shared with TRBD2. After removal of 1 base from V and 1 base from J, the junction contained 2 bases not matched to a gene. This CDR3 spans 16 amino acids. The V gene's germline CDR1 is SSHAT and CDR2 FNYEAQ (reference sequence).